The clone carrying this TCR beta chain appeared a few times. Its antigen is undetermined. The data were taken from a study of regulatory T cells in long-lasting Graves disease. Time point defined: newly diagnosed GD, antithyroid drugs for less than 3 months. The TCR library was prepared using RNA isolated from PBMCs. General study points: With persistent disease, TRBV28, TRBJ1-2 and TRBJ2-5 were the favored segments.

CDR1 is SGHRS and CDR2 is YFSETQ in the germline V gene. Trimming removed 0 bases at V and 12 bases at J, with 18 bases between. This CDR3 is 14 amino acids long. TCR beta libraries were built with iRepertoire HTBI primers and Arm-PCR of CDR3 regions. A single record per CDR3 protein comes from TCRdb applying MiXCR to the multiplex PCR reads. This table holds about 540,000 distinct CDR3 sequences, approximately 12% found once. These data were also reused for a study on T cells in Graves' hyperthyroidism and ophthalmopathy.

The material was peripheral blood mononuclear cells (PBMCs), obtained at new diagnosis, from a patient treated with antithyroid drugs. J is TRBJ1-1 and V is TRBV5-1; no clear D gene. The receptor's source is a man younger than 45 with Graves disease. In DNA form, the CDR3 reads TGCGCCAGCAGCTTGGATGGAGAGACGGCGGGGACTTTCTTT. Translating gives CASSLDGETAGTFF.